This T cell receptor beta chain was identified in a study of cytomegalovirus exposure and HLA in healthy donors. For the study at large: Across around 400 genotyped donors, around 82% landed in the Caucasian-associated ancestry cluster. Overall study results and limits: Within an earlier analysis, most TCR beta V segments proved productive either about 90% or about 30% of the time. There were several of the most significant clusters that appeared linked to common viral pathogens in a later analysis.

In the case of this clone: The antigen is undetermined.

The PCR was carried out with 60 Vbeta primers and 13 Jbeta primers. Profiled with immunoSEQ multiplex PCR; TCRdb holds only in-frame clones, not every one. The sample records 210,000 or so clones, 82% being singletons. This TCR was recovered from a woman in her thirties or forties in good health and CMV-seronegative. The specimen was PBMCs.

The CDR3 coding sequence is TGCGCCAGCAGCTTGGCCTTTGACAATGAGCAGTTCTTC. Protein sequence: CASSLAFDNEQFF. This sequence joins TRBV5-1 and TRBJ2-1; the D is unclear. The germline V gene has CDR1 SGHRS and CDR2 YFSETQ. The CDR3 spans 13 residues. Trimming pared 0 bases from V and 5 bases from J, leaving 6 bases between.